Each of the 7 T cell receptor beta chains below was sequenced from the same sample in a study of OX40 agonist ivuxolimab in advanced cancers. Data came from immunoSEQ multiplex PCR; TCRdb stores just in-frame clones and leaves some out. Counted here are some 150,000 clones, 90% occurring once; the ten biggest clones make up 0.95% to 1.4%. Material: CD4+ or CD8+ T cells sorted from blood, obtained in a trial of the OX40 agonist ivuxolimab. These receptors were taken from an adult with an advanced solid tumor such as melanoma, head and neck, liver or kidney cancer.

V and J are TRBV5-4 and TRBJ2-5; D is perhaps TRBD1 or TRBD2 (6 bases each). This CDR3 has 13 amino acids. The germline CDR1 and CDR2 sequences are SGHNT and YYREEE (reference sequence). Trimming shortened V by 3 bases and J by 6 bases, and 12 bases separated the two germline ends. The CDR3 loop reads CASSSGGGQTQYF. CDR3 coding DNA: TGTGCCAGCAGCTCGGGTGGGGGGCAGACCCAGTACTTC.

This clone showed up just a few times. The V call is TRBV4-1, the J call TRBJ1-2, with a possible D match to TRBD1 (5 bases). Germline V gene data show CDR1 as MGHRA and CDR2 as YSYEKL. The CDR3 loop spans 14 amino acids. V lost 4 bases and J lost 6, with 15 bases in between. Here the CDR3 reads CASSPTGPRHGYTF. In DNA form, the CDR3 reads TGCGCCAGCAGCCCGACGGGACCTCGCCATGGCTACACCTTC.

The rearrangement uses TRBV7-9 and TRBJ1-1, with a possible D match to TRBD1 (5 bases). CDR1 is SEHNR and CDR2 is FQNEAQ in the germline V gene (reference sequence). Trimming shortened V by 2 bases and J by 1 base, and 8 bases separated the two germline ends. CDR3 size: 14 residues. The CDR3 bases are TGTGCCAGCAGCTTATCTCAGGGGAACACTGAAGCTTTCTTT. Translated, it gives CASSLSQGNTEAFF.

V usage is TRBV27 and J usage is TRBJ2-7; D not certain. Per the germline V gene, CDR1 is MNHEY and CDR2 is SMNVEV (reference sequence). This CDR3 region has 12 residues. Trimming left V 4 bases short and J 2 bases short, with 6 bases between. The CDR3 DNA follows: TGTGCCAGCAGTTCCCCGCCCTACGAGCAGTACTTC. Residues: CASSSPPYEQYF.

The rearrangement links TRBV29-1 to TRBJ1-5, with D unclear. The length of the CDR3 is 12 residues. The V and J ends lost 4 bases and 3 bases respectively, with 7 bases between them. Germline CDR1 is SQVTM and CDR2 is ANQGSEA. In DNA, the CDR3 is TGCAGCGTTGGGCAAGTCAATCAGCCCCAGCATTTT. Translation: CSVGQVNQPQHF.

This sequence joins TRBV27 and TRBJ2-7; no definite D call. Germline V gives CDR1 MNHEY, CDR2 SMNVEV (reference sequence). The CDR3 has 12 residues. The germline V and J ends were trimmed by 5 bases and 0 bases, with 5 bases remaining between them. CDR3 sequence reads: CASSPPSYEQYF. The CDR3 DNA reads as TGTGCCAGCAGTCCCCCCTCCTACGAGCAGTACTTC.

The chain uses TRBV27 and TRBJ1-4; the D is unclear. CDR1 and CDR2 from the germline V gene are MNHEY and SMNVEV (reference sequence). Trimming took 4 bases from V and 2 from J, leaving 5 bases between them. The CDR3 consists of 13 residues. The CDR3 sequence: CASSSATNEKLFF. For the CDR3, the DNA is TGTGCCAGCAGTTCCGCCACTAATGAAAAACTGTTTTTT.